The 21 T cell receptor beta chains reported below all come from one sample, sequenced in a study of cytomegalovirus exposure and HLA in healthy donors (dated by TCRdb to the late 2010s). The method behind the library was the immunoSEQ multiplex PCR assay. For the multiplex PCR, a mixture combining 60 forward primers for TCR Vbeta segments and 13 reverse primers for TCR Jbeta segments was used. What TCRdb holds here is the immuneACCESS table cut down to in-frame rearrangements. Part of the clones is not present; checked against another copy, under half of the missing clones reflect an unresolved V gene, and the others are unexplained. The sample table records 120,000 or so clones; over 60% of these occur just once. Together, the top ten hold roughly 5.2% of the sample. Sequenced sample: PBMCs. These receptors were collected from a man between 18 and 29 years old in good health and CMV-seropositive.

The chain employs TRBV2 and TRBJ2-1; 7 bases are shared with TRBD1. V lost 7 bases and J lost 5; bases outside the gene matches: 5. The CDR3 totals 13 residues. The V gene's germline CDR1 is SNHLY and CDR2 FYNNEI. The CDR3: CASTSGQHNEQFF. The CDR3 bases are TGTGCCAGCACATCGGGACAGCACAATGAGCAGTTCTTC.

This clone showed up just a few times. At one end, the junction sequence differs from germline, possibly due to a read error. The CDR3 spells CASSLQLAGGTGELFF. The CDR3 DNA reads TGTGCTAGCAGCTTACAACTAGCGGGGGGCACCGGGGAGCTGTTTTTT. The V and J genes are TRBV7-7 and TRBJ2-2; 12 bases are a match to TRBD2. This CDR3 comprises 16 residues. Germline CDR1 and CDR2: SSHAT and FNYEAQ (reference sequence).

This chain uses TRBV19 with TRBJ1-2; 7 bases match TRBD1. CDR1 LNHDA and CDR2 SQIVND come from the germline V gene (reference sequence). After removal of 10 bases from V and 5 bases from J, the junction contained 4 bases not matched to a gene. The CDR3 covers 11 residues. The DNA of the CDR3 is TGTGCCACCCTGGGACAGTATGGCTACACCTTC. It yields the protein CATLGQYGYTF.

The DNA for the CDR3 is TGTGCCTGTCGTGAGAACTCCTACAATGAGCAGTTCTTC. Translation: CACRENSYNEQFF. This chain links TRBV30 with TRBJ2-1; D remains unclear. The CDR3 totals 13 residues. The germline V and J ends were trimmed by 6 bases and 0 bases, with 9 bases remaining between them. Germline CDR1 reads GTSNPN; CDR2 reads SVGIG (reference sequence).

The V call is TRBV27, the J call TRBJ2-3; perhaps TRBD2 as D (6 bases). CDR1 is MNHEY, CDR2 SMNVEV, per germline (reference sequence). This CDR3 is 16 amino acids long. Trimming cost V 1 base and J 4 bases, with 15 bases left between them. Here the CDR3 DNA reads TGTGCCAGCAGTTTATACGGGGGATTTGGTTCAGATACGCAGTATTTT. Amino acid sequence: CASSLYGGFGSDTQYF.

As concerns this clone: The junction differs from germline at one of its ends, possibly a read error. The chain joins TRBV11-2 to TRBJ2-1, with TRBD1 identical over 9 bases. There are 14 residues in the CDR3. Germline V gives CDR1 SGHAT, CDR2 FQNNGV. The CDR3 here is CAGSSGQGYDEQFF. In DNA, the CDR3 is TGTGCCGGCAGCTCAGGACAGGGGTACGATGAGCAGTTCTTC. The variable domain in full, with the rest retrieved from reference TRBV11-2 and TRBJ2-1, is EAGVAQSPRYKIIEKRQSVAFWCNPISGHATLYWYQQILGQGPKLLIQFQNNGVVDDSQLPKDRFSAERLKGVDSTLKIQPAKLEDSAVYLCAGSSGQGYDEQFFGPGTRLTVL.

The CDR3 region is CASQNNRVAHEQYF. The CDR3, as DNA: TGTGCCAGCCAAAATAACAGGGTAGCCCACGAGCAGTACTTC. This rearrangement joins TRBV27 to TRBJ2-7, with D possibly being TRBD1 (6 bases). The CDR3 runs 14 residues. Trimming cost V 8 bases and J 5 bases, with 19 bases left between them. Germline V lookup: CDR1 MNHEY, CDR2 SMNVEV (reference sequence).

This chain links TRBV9 with TRBJ2-7; D may be TRBD2 (5 bases). The ends were cut back, 5 bases at V and 2 bases at J, with 14 bases in the middle. The length of the CDR3 is 14 residues. CDR1 SGDLS and CDR2 YYNGEE come from the germline V gene. The CDR3 coding sequence is TGTGCCAGCAGGCAGAGGGTGTTTGCCTACGAGCAGTACTTC. Protein sequence: CASRQRVFAYEQYF. Full variable domain (remainder filled in from reference TRBV9 and TRBJ2-7): DSGVTQTPKHLITATGQRVTLRCSPRSGDLSVYWYQQSLDQGLQFLIQYYNGEERAKGNILERFSAQQFPDLHSELNLSSLELGDSALYFCASRQRVFAYEQYFGPGTRLTVT.

This clone was seen just once. The V gene is TRBV7-9, the J gene TRBJ2-6; the match to TRBD1 covers 9 bases. The V segment lost 4 bases and the J segment 1 base; nucleotides outside the gene matches: 11. CDR1 and CDR2 (germline): SEHNR, FQNEAQ (reference sequence). The CDR3 is made up of 19 amino acids. CDR3 nucleotide sequence: TGTGCCAGCAGCTCCTCCGGGACAGGGTGGTGGTCTGGGGCCAACGTCCTGACTTTC. Protein: CASSSSGTGWWSGANVLTF.

On this clone itself: The junction departs from germline at one end; a sequencing error may be responsible. The chain employs TRBV27 and TRBJ2-2; a weak D match, TRBD1 (6 bases). Germline assignment: CDR1 MNHEY and CDR2 SMNVEV (reference sequence). The CDR3 extends over 16 amino acids. The CDR3 DNA reads as TGTGCCTGCAGCCGCCATTGGACAGAGAACACCGGGGAGCTGTTTTTT. Protein product: CACSRHWTENTGELFF.

The genes are TRBV6-6 and TRBJ2-2; D is perhaps TRBD1 (5 bases). The CDR3 contains 14 residues. Germline V gene data show CDR1 as MNHNY and CDR2 as SVGAGI (reference sequence). V was shortened by 6 bases and J by 3 bases, with 11 bases between the two germline ends. The CDR3 is CASRAQGDTGELFF. CDR3 DNA sequence: TGTGCCAGCAGGGCCCAGGGTGACACCGGGGAGCTGTTTTTT.

Concerning this clone: Other DNA sequences in this specimen translate into the identical CDR3. In nucleotides, the CDR3 is TGTGCCAGCAGTCCGACAGGGAACACTGAAGCTTTCTTT. Its translation: CASSPTGNTEAFF. The V gene is TRBV6-5, the J gene TRBJ1-1; TRBD1 might be the D (6 bases). The CDR3 covers 13 residues. Germline lookup yields CDR1 MNHEY and CDR2 SVGAGI. Trimming pared 5 bases from V and 1 base from J, leaving 8 bases between.

This chain joins TRBV28 and TRBJ1-1, with unresolved D. The germline V gene has CDR1 MDHEN and CDR2 SYDVKM. The CDR3 consists of 12 residues. V gave up 1 base and J gave up 10 bases, with 10 bases separating them. Written as DNA, the CDR3 is TGTGCCAGCAGTTTATTTATCAGTGTAGCTTTCTTT. It translates to CASSLFISVAFF.

The J gene is TRBJ2-6, the V gene TRBV6-1; no clear D gene. The CDR3 contains 15 residues. V was clipped by 6 bases and J by 0 bases, with 9 bases between them. Germline values: CDR1 MNHNS, CDR2 SASEGT. The CDR3 bases are TGTGCCAGCAGACTGCCATACTCTGGGGCCAACGTCCTGACTTTC. Protein: CASRLPYSGANVLTF.

The chain recombines TRBV19 with TRBJ1-3; 8 bases fit TRBD1. The CDR3 totals 16 residues. V gave up 4 bases and J gave up 2 bases; unmatched junction bases: 7. Germline CDR1 reads LNHDA; CDR2 reads SQIVND (reference sequence). Written as DNA, the CDR3 is TGTGCCAGTAGTACCTGGACAGGGTCCACTGGAAACACCATATATTTT. Protein: CASSTWTGSTGNTIYF. Based on the CDR3 plus reference TRBV19 and TRBJ1-3, the full variable domain is DGGITQSPKYLFRKEGQNVTLSCEQNLNHDAMYWYRQDPGQGLRLIYYSQIVNDFQKGDIAEGYSVSREKKESFPLTVTSAQKNPTAFYLCASSTWTGSTGNTIYFGEGSWLTVV.

The genes are TRBV5-1 and TRBJ1-2; D might be TRBD1 (5 bases). V was clipped by 7 bases and J by 4 bases, with 14 bases between them. From germline, CDR1 is SGHRS and CDR2 YFSETQ. The CDR3 contains 13 residues. The CDR3 loop is CASAQDTGYGYTF. In DNA form, the CDR3 reads TGCGCCAGCGCCCAAGATACAGGCTATGGCTACACCTTC.

The genes are TRBV6-1 and TRBJ1-2; tentative D call: TRBD1 (6 bases). This CDR3 region has 13 residues. Germline values: CDR1 MNHNS, CDR2 SASEGT. V lost 11 bases to trimming and J lost 6 bases, with 19 bases between them. CDR3 in DNA: TGTGCCGGGACATATCGGGGTCCAGATGGCTACACCTTC. Its protein product is CAGTYRGPDGYTF.

J is TRBJ2-1 and V is TRBV29-1, with D perhaps TRBD2 (5 bases). CDR3 length: 11 residues. V lost 8 bases to trimming and J lost 4 bases, with 9 bases between them. Germline V gives CDR1 SQVTM, CDR2 ANQGSEA. The CDR3 is CSHSAYNEQFF. In DNA form, the CDR3 reads TGCAGCCATAGCGCGTACAATGAGCAGTTCTTC.

CDR3: CASSAGTGGRDGYTF. CDR3 DNA: TGTGCCAGCTCAGCCGGGACAGGGGGCAGGGATGGCTACACCTTC. The chain recombines TRBV18 with TRBJ1-2, with 12 nucleotides matching TRBD1. V trimming: 5 bases; J trimming: 6 bases; junction bases outside the gene matches: 7. The CDR3 extends over 15 amino acids. Germline loops: CDR1 KGHSH, CDR2 LQKENI.

The chain employs TRBV7-3 and TRBJ1-4, with 8 nucleotides matching TRBD1. CDR3 length: 16 residues. Trimming removed 2 bases from V and 5 bases from J; junction bases left unmatched: 7. CDR1 and CDR2 from the germline V gene are SGHTA and FQGTGA. The CDR3 DNA follows: TGTGCCAGCAGCTTAGGGGCAGGGGGCCCCAATGAAAAACTGTTTTTT. Protein product: CASSLGAGGPNEKLFF.

This sequence joins TRBV28 and TRBJ2-7; weak D call: TRBD1 (5 bases). The ends were cut back, 6 bases at V and 2 bases at J, with 23 bases in the middle. The V gene's germline CDR1 is MDHEN and CDR2 SYDVKM. The CDR3 sequence is 17 residues long. The CDR3 DNA sequence: TGTGCCAGCAGAAGACAAAGCAGGGCCTTCCCCGCCTACGAGCAGTACTTC. Translated: CASRRQSRAFPAYEQYF. Complete variable domain (other parts from reference TRBV28 and TRBJ2-7): DVKVTQSSRYLVKRTGEKVFLECVQDMDHENMFWYRQDPGLGLRLIYFSYDVKMKEKGDIPEGYSVSREKKERFSLILESASTNQTSMYLCASRRQSRAFPAYEQYFGPGTRLTVT.